The source of this TCR beta chain is a study of blood T cells in healthy people across ages. A J-beta primer mix and a sample-barcoded 5' primer were used in a second PCR of roughly 7 to 12 cycles. TCRdb passed the 5' RACE reads through MiXCR, listing each CDR3 protein once. The data hold about 800,000 distinct CDR3 sequences, with just under 25% observed a single time. The same specimen was also included in a second study, on T cells of mothers and their children.

This receptor was taken from a boy between 10 and 17 years old in good health. Sequencing used blood.

The CDR3 reads CASSKGRLAGENEQFF. CDR3 in DNA: TGCGCCAGCAGCAAGGGACGACTAGCGGGAGAGAATGAGCAGTTCTTC. This chain uses TRBV4-3 with TRBJ2-1, with 12 bases aligning to TRBD2. The CDR3 runs to 16 residues. Germline CDR1 LGHNA, CDR2 YSLEER. V dropped 5 bases and J dropped 7; count of bases not matched to a gene: 9.